These 17 T cell receptor beta chains originate from one sample sequenced in a study of blood T cell repertoires in COVID-19. TCRdb keeps only in-frame clones here, not all; method: immunoSEQ multiplex PCR. Here the sample spans under 300,000 clones, 88% being singletons. The material sequenced was PBMCs or T cells enriched from blood (not recorded which). The receptors derive from a woman under 40 who had recovered from COVID-19.

V usage is TRBV24-1 and J usage is TRBJ2-1; TRBD2 matches at 9 bases. The junction had 4 bases not matched to a gene; V was cut back by 2 bases and J by 0 bases. The CDR3 covers 17 residues. In germline, CDR1 is KGHDR, CDR2 SFDVKD. CDR3 bases: TGTGCCACCAGTGATTATTTAGCGGGGGACTCCTACAATGAGCAGTTCTTC. Protein sequence: CATSDYLAGDSYNEQFF.

This chain links TRBV3-1 (or the pseudogene TRBV3-2) with TRBJ2-3; 7 nucleotides agree with TRBD1. CDR3 size: 14 residues. V was pared by 5 bases and J by 5 bases, with 7 bases of the junction left unmatched. CDR1 LGHDT and CDR2 YNNKEL come from the germline V gene (reference sequence). The CDR3, as DNA: TGTGCCAGCAGCTCCCCAGGGGGTGGAGATACGCAGTATTTT. Amino acid sequence: CASSSPGGGDTQYF.

This chain connects TRBV10-3 to TRBJ2-1; the D gene is possibly TRBD1 (6 bases). This CDR3 has 14 amino acids. Germline V gene sequence: CDR1 ENHRY, CDR2 SYGVKD. Trimming took off 8 bases at V and 10 bases at J, with 21 bases between the two ends. Here the CDR3 reads CAIVRSDSTREQFF. CDR3 nucleotides: TGTGCCATCGTGCGTTCGGACAGTACAAGGGAGCAGTTCTTC.

V gene TRBV7-9 combines with J gene TRBJ1-6; 7 bases are shared with TRBD1. In germline, CDR1 is SEHNR, CDR2 FQNEAQ (reference sequence). CDR3 size: 15 residues. With V trimmed by 0 bases and J by 11 bases, 7 bases remained unmatched. CDR3 coding DNA: TGTGCCAGCAGCTTAGCGTCCAGGGGGGAGGCACCCCTCCACTTT. It codes for CASSLASRGEAPLHF.

CDR3 residues: CASSQAQGYTDTQYF. The DNA of the CDR3 is TGCGCCAGCAGCCAGGCACAGGGGTACACAGATACGCAGTATTTT. V gene TRBV5-1 combines with J gene TRBJ2-3, with 7 bases fitting TRBD1. The CDR3 covers 15 residues. CDR1 is SGHRS and CDR2 is YFSETQ in the germline V gene. V was pared by 4 bases and J by 2 bases, with 7 bases of the junction left unmatched.

The V gene is TRBV13, the J gene TRBJ2-4; unclear D gene. The CDR3 is made up of 14 amino acids. Per germline, CDR1 PRHDT and CDR2 FYEKMQ (reference sequence). V lost 3 bases and J lost 1, with 7 bases in between. The CDR3: CASSLTGAKNIQYF. Written as DNA, the CDR3 is TGTGCCAGCAGCTTGACTGGCGCCAAAAACATTCAGTACTTC. Combining the CDR3 with reference TRBV13 and TRBJ2-4 gives the whole variable domain AAGVIQSPRHLIKEKRETATLKCYPIPRHDTVYWYQQGPGQDPQFLISFYEKMQSDKGSIPDRFSAQQFSDYHSELNMSSLELGDSALYFCASSLTGAKNIQYFGAGTRLSVL.

The chain has TRBV6-4 and TRBJ1-6; a possible D gene is TRBD1 (6 bases). Germline CDR1 MRHNA, CDR2 SNTAGT. This CDR3 is 15 amino acids long. Trimming left V 6 bases short and J 4 bases short, with 13 bases between. This CDR3 is CASRAGTLYNSPLHF. DNA for the CDR3: TGTGCCAGCAGGGCTGGGACACTTTATAATTCACCCCTCCACTTT.

The gene calls are TRBV5-8 and TRBJ2-3; 8 positions match TRBD1. After removal of 4 bases from V and 2 bases from J, the junction contained 6 bases not matched to a gene. The V gene's germline CDR1 is SGHTS and CDR2 YDEGEE. The CDR3 runs 15 residues. CDR3 residues: CASSVGQATTDTQYF. CDR3 nucleotides: TGTGCCAGCAGCGTGGGACAGGCGACCACAGATACGCAGTATTTT. Full variable domain (remainder filled in from reference TRBV5-8 and TRBJ2-3): EAGVTQSPTHLIKTRGQQATLRCSPISGHTSVYWYQQALGLGLQFLLWYDEGEERNRGNFPPRFSGRQFPNYSSELNVNALELEDSALYLCASSVGQATTDTQYFGPGTRLTVL.

V usage is TRBV12-3 or TRBV12-4 and J usage is TRBJ1-2, with no clear D. CDR3 length equals 13 residues. V gave up 2 bases and J gave up 0 bases, with 4 bases separating them. The CDR3, as DNA: TGTGCCAGCAGTTTACTTACTAACTATGGCTACACCTTC. Protein sequence: CASSLLTNYGYTF.

V and J are TRBV9 and TRBJ2-3, with TRBD2 matching over 8 bases. Looked up from germline, CDR1 is SGDLS and CDR2 is YYNGEE. V lost 0 bases, J lost 1 base, and 10 bases stayed unmatched. This CDR3 contains 18 residues. CDR3 loop: CASSVGAGGVRRTDTQYF. The CDR3, as DNA: TGTGCCAGCAGCGTAGGGGCGGGGGGAGTGCGTCGCACAGATACGCAGTATTTT. The entire variable domain, with the rest obtained from reference TRBV9 and TRBJ2-3, is as follows: DSGVTQTPKHLITATGQRVTLRCSPRSGDLSVYWYQQSLDQGLQFLIQYYNGEERAKGNILERFSAQQFPDLHSELNLSSLELGDSALYFCASSVGAGGVRRTDTQYFGPGTRLTVL.

The chain has TRBV27 and TRBJ2-2, with a possible D match to TRBD2 (5 bases). The V gene's germline CDR1 is MNHEY and CDR2 SMNVEV (reference sequence). The CDR3 covers 12 residues. V lost 3 bases to trimming and J lost 8 bases, with 7 bases between them. The CDR3, as DNA: TGTGCCAGCAGTTTCCGGGGAGGGGAGCTGTTTTTT. It specifies CASSFRGGELFF.

The CDR3 DNA is TGCGCCAGCAGCCTGTCGCCATTCGGGTCTAGCACAGATACGCAGTATTTT. This translates into CASSLSPFGSSTDTQYF. The gene calls are TRBV5-1 and TRBJ2-3; D is unresolved. V shed 4 bases and J shed 0 bases, with 18 bases lying between them. CDR1 and CDR2 from the germline V gene are SGHRS and YFSETQ. This CDR3 has 17 amino acids.

The chain employs TRBV19 and TRBJ1-5; perhaps TRBD1 as D (6 bases). Germline assignment: CDR1 LNHDA and CDR2 SQIVND (reference sequence). This CDR3 is built from 16 residues. The V and J ends lost 2 bases and 7 bases respectively, with 18 bases between them. The CDR3 DNA follows: TGTGCCAGTAGTATATACTCAACAGGGTTCCGGCAGCCCCAGCATTTT. Encoded protein: CASSIYSTGFRQPQHF.

The rearrangement uses TRBV7-9 and TRBJ1-2, with D perhaps matching TRBD1 (5 bases). CDR1 is SEHNR, CDR2 FQNEAQ, per germline (reference sequence). The length of the CDR3 is 14 residues. V lost 5 bases, J lost 5 bases, and 15 bases lay in between. For the CDR3, the DNA is TGTGCCAGCAGCAATCCCCCGGGGGGGTATGGCTACACCTTC. Translation: CASSNPPGGYGYTF. Based on the CDR3 plus reference TRBV7-9 and TRBJ1-2, the full variable domain is DTGVSQNPRHKITKRGQNVTFRCDPISEHNRLYWYRQTLGQGPEFLTYFQNEAQLEKSRLLSDRFSAERPKGSFSTLEIQRTEQGDSAMYLCASSNPPGGYGYTFGSGTRLTVV.

This chain connects TRBV19 to TRBJ1-2; 10 bases are a match to TRBD1. The trim removed 7 bases at V and 4 bases at J, leaving 6 bases unmatched. The CDR3 is 14 residues long. From germline, CDR1 is LNHDA and CDR2 SQIVND (reference sequence). The DNA of the CDR3 is TGTGCCAGTACTAGGACAGGGGGGTCCTATGGCTACACCTTC. Residues: CASTRTGGSYGYTF.

This clone was observed a few times. This sequence joins TRBV11-3 and TRBJ1-6; D is unclear. The germline gives CDR1 SGHNT, CDR2 YENEEA. The V and J ends lost 0 bases and 0 bases respectively, with 12 bases between them. The CDR3 has 18 amino acids. The CDR3 sequence is CASSLDGWRSSYNSPLHF. The CDR3 DNA is TGTGCCAGCAGCTTAGACGGGTGGAGAAGCTCCTATAATTCACCCCTCCACTTT.

The chain uses TRBV18 and TRBJ2-7; possibly TRBD2 for D (6 bases). The germline V gene has CDR1 KGHSH and CDR2 LQKENI. Trimming stripped 3 bases from V and 5 bases from J, with 14 bases between. The CDR3 has 14 amino acids. The CDR3 DNA reads as TGTGCCAGCTCACCTGAGGCGGGAACCAACGAGCAGTACTTC. Protein sequence: CASSPEAGTNEQYF.